The 31 T cell receptor beta chains below all came from one sample that was sequenced in a study of shared clonotypes between healthy human individuals. Clones were read by immunoSEQ multiplex PCR, and TCRdb kept only the in-frame ones, dropping some. The sample yields over a million clones, more than 75% seen once. Sequencing used memory CD4+ T cells from PBMCs. Described subset: CD45RA-negative fraction. These receptors all come from a man aged 18-30 years in good health. Some clones in this sample may be carry-over from other donors' samples.

There are a few counts of this clone. This chain uses TRBV5-1 with TRBJ2-5, with TRBD2 identical over 8 bases. The CDR3 has 17 residues. V was clipped by 4 bases and J by 0 bases; unmatched bases: 11. Germline lookup yields CDR1 SGHRS and CDR2 YFSETQ. The CDR3 region has the DNA TGCGCCAGCAGCCCCCGAACTAGCGGAGCTTACCAAGAGACCCAGTACTTC. It specifies CASSPRTSGAYQETQYF.

This chain links TRBV25-1 with TRBJ2-3, with 10 positions matching TRBD2. Unmatched junction bases numbered 7, after V lost 4 bases and J lost 3 bases. The CDR3 contains 16 residues. Germline V lookup: CDR1 MGHDK, CDR2 SYGVNS. The CDR3 loop reads CASSGPGLATTDTQYF. The DNA of the CDR3 is TGTGCCAGCAGTGGCCCGGGACTAGCGACAACAGATACGCAGTATTTT. The variable domain in full, completed from reference TRBV25-1 and TRBJ2-3, reads EADIYQTPRYLVIGTGKKITLECSQTMGHDKMYWYQQDPGMELHLIHYSYGVNSTEKGDLSSESTVSRIRTEHFPLTLESARPSHTSQYLCASSGPGLATTDTQYFGPGTRLTVL.

This clone was counted between two and nine times. The chain is built from TRBV7-3 and TRBJ1-1, with D uncertain. The V end was cut by 1 base, the J end by 4 bases, with 7 bases between. Germline CDR1 is SGHTA and CDR2 is FQGTGA. The CDR3 has 13 amino acids. CDR3 sequence reads: CASSLMRTTEAFF. DNA of the CDR3: TGTGCCAGCAGCTTAATGAGGACCACTGAAGCTTTCTTT.

The chain employs TRBV19 and TRBJ1-4; 8 nucleotides agree with TRBD1. Germline values: CDR1 LNHDA, CDR2 SQIVND (reference sequence). CDR3 length: 14 amino acids. V lost 6 bases and J lost 5; bases outside the gene matches: 5. DNA for the CDR3: TGTGCCAGTAGGCCAGGGGGCTCGAATGAAAAACTGTTTTTT. Translating gives CASRPGGSNEKLFF.

The rearrangement uses TRBV5-4 and TRBJ1-2; D is unresolved. The CDR3 is 15 amino acids. Germline values: CDR1 SGHNT, CDR2 YYREEE (reference sequence). V dropped 1 base and J dropped 1 base, with 11 bases sitting between them. The CDR3 here is CASSLRASLNYGYTF. For the CDR3, the DNA is TGTGCCAGCAGCTTGCGCGCCAGTCTTAACTATGGCTACACCTTC.

The rearrangement links TRBV2 to TRBJ1-1; no clear D. This CDR3 spans 14 amino acids. The V and J ends lost 6 bases and 2 bases respectively, with 13 bases between them. Germline V gene data show CDR1 as SNHLY and CDR2 as FYNNEI. The CDR3 reads CASSARWGNTEAFF. The CDR3 bases are TGTGCCAGCAGCGCCAGGTGGGGAAACACTGAAGCTTTCTTT.

The V and J genes are TRBV5-8 and TRBJ2-2; TRBD2 matches at 11 bases. Trimming removed 4 bases from V and 2 bases from J; junction bases left unmatched: 4. This CDR3 spans 16 amino acids. CDR1 is SGHTS and CDR2 is YDEGEE in the germline V gene. The chain's CDR3 is CASSRGLAVNTGELFF. DNA for the CDR3: TGTGCCAGCAGCAGGGGACTAGCGGTAAACACCGGGGAGCTGTTTTTT. The full variable domain, its missing parts supplied by reference TRBV5-8 and TRBJ2-2, is EAGVTQSPTHLIKTRGQQATLRCSPISGHTSVYWYQQALGLGLQFLLWYDEGEERNRGNFPPRFSGRQFPNYSSELNVNALELEDSALYLCASSRGLAVNTGELFFGEGSRLTVL.

This clone was observed a handful of times. The gene calls are TRBV28 and TRBJ2-1; TRBD2 might be the D (7 bases). Germline lookup yields CDR1 MDHEN and CDR2 SYDVKM. The V and J ends lost 7 bases and 1 base respectively, with 14 bases between them. The CDR3 sequence is 15 residues long. The CDR3 DNA reads as TGTGCCAGCACCAGGGGAGGGCCGTCCTACAATGAGCAGTTCTTC. Protein product: CASTRGGPSYNEQFF.

The CDR3 here is CASSANILAGEETQYF. CDR3 nucleotides: TGCGCCAGCAGCGCGAACATACTAGCGGGAGAAGAGACCCAGTACTTC. This rearrangement joins TRBV5-1 to TRBJ2-5; 11 bases align to TRBD2. Losses at the gene ends were 4 bases for V and 3 bases for J; bases not matched to a gene: 8. Germline CDR1 is SGHRS and CDR2 is YFSETQ. The CDR3 length is 16 residues.

The V gene is TRBV11-1, the J gene TRBJ2-7; the D is unclear. Germline V gene data show CDR1 as SGHAT and CDR2 as FQDESV (reference sequence). Trimming left V 5 bases short and J 0 bases short, with 11 bases between. The CDR3 extends over 14 amino acids. DNA for the CDR3: TGTGCCAGCAGCCTGGCCTGGGGCTCCTACGAGCAGTACTTC. Protein sequence: CASSLAWGSYEQYF.

As concerns this clone: A read error is possible here, since a much larger clone lies one base away. The chain links TRBV29-1 to TRBJ2-7, with D perhaps matching TRBD2 (5 bases). V was cut by 2 bases and J by 2 bases, with 16 bases left in between. This CDR3 region has 15 residues. Germline loops: CDR1 SQVTM, CDR2 ANQGSEA. The CDR3, as DNA: TGCAGCGTTGAATTAGCGAGAGTCCCCCCCTACGAGCAGTACTTC. Its translation is CSVELARVPPYEQYF.

This clone was detected many times. CDR3 in DNA: TGTGCCAGCAGCCCGACTAGCGGATACGAGCAGTACTTC. Its protein product is CASSPTSGYEQYF. The gene calls are TRBV7-2 and TRBJ2-7; TRBD2 matches 9 bases. CDR3 length equals 13 residues. Germline lookup yields CDR1 SGHTA and CDR2 FQGNSA. Unmatched junction bases numbered 3, after V lost 5 bases and J lost 4 bases. Filled out from reference TRBV7-2 and TRBJ2-7, the complete variable domain reads GAGVSQSPSNKVTEKGKDVELRCDPISGHTALYWYRQSLGQGLEFLIYFQGNSAPDKSGLPSDRFSAERTGGSVSTLTIQRTQQEDSAVYLCASSPTSGYEQYFGPGTRLTVT.

CDR3 DNA: TGTGCCAGCAGCTTAGGCTATGGGCTAGCGGATAGCTCCTACGAGCAGTACTTC. This sequence encodes CASSLGYGLADSSYEQYF. This chain connects TRBV7-2 to TRBJ2-7; 7 bases line up with TRBD2. Germline trimming cut 1 base from V and 0 bases from J; bases unmatched to any gene: 12. From germline, CDR1 is SGHTA and CDR2 FQGNSA. This CDR3 has 18 residues.

The chain recombines TRBV2 with TRBJ1-1; TRBD1 matches at 8 bases. The junction had 6 bases not matched to a gene; V was cut back by 5 bases and J by 4 bases. This CDR3 is 14 amino acids long. Germline CDR1 reads SNHLY; CDR2 reads FYNNEI. The CDR3 here is CASSPRTGPTEAFF. Here the CDR3 DNA reads TGTGCCAGCAGTCCCCGGACAGGGCCCACTGAAGCTTTCTTT.

V is TRBV12-5 and J is TRBJ1-5; 7 nucleotides match TRBD1. Germline CDR1 reads LGHNT; CDR2 reads FRNRAP. This CDR3 region has 19 residues. J lost 4 bases, V lost 0 bases, and 15 bases had no gene match. The CDR3 DNA follows: TGTGCTAGTGGTTTGGTACTCTTAGGGTCGGACAGGCTAAATCAGCCCCAGCATTTT. Translated: CASGLVLLGSDRLNQPQHF.

The chain has TRBV11-2 and TRBJ1-2; weak D call: TRBD1 (6 bases). The CDR3 has 15 amino acids. The V gene lost 4 bases and the J gene lost 3 bases, with 15 bases spanning the gap. CDR1 and CDR2 from the germline V gene are SGHAT and FQNNGV. CDR3 amino acids: CASSSVFQGHYGYTF. The CDR3 nucleotides read TGTGCCAGCAGCTCCGTTTTCCAGGGGCACTATGGCTACACCTTC. Supplemented by reference TRBV11-2 and TRBJ1-2, the full variable domain reads EAGVAQSPRYKIIEKRQSVAFWCNPISGHATLYWYQQILGQGPKLLIQFQNNGVVDDSQLPKDRFSAERLKGVDSTLKIQPAKLEDSAVYLCASSSVFQGHYGYTFGSGTRLTVV.

V is TRBV4-2 and J is TRBJ1-2; 7 bases are shared with TRBD1. The V gene end was trimmed by 0 bases and the J gene end by 2 bases; junction bases not matched to a gene: 9. The CDR3 spans 17 residues. The germline CDR1 and CDR2 sequences are LGHNA and YNFKEQ. The chain's CDR3 is CASSQDPPGQQNYGYTF. The CDR3 DNA follows: TGTGCCAGCAGCCAAGATCCCCCGGGACAGCAAAACTATGGCTACACCTTC.

The CDR3 loop reads CASSLVRQVGQPQHF. The CDR3, as DNA: TGTGCCAGCAGCTTAGTTCGACAGGTGGGCCAGCCCCAGCATTTT. V and J are TRBV7-2 and TRBJ1-5; TRBD1 might be the D (6 bases). Germline V CDR1 and CDR2: SGHTA, FQGNSA. This CDR3 region has 15 residues. Trimming pared 1 base from V and 7 bases from J, leaving 14 bases between. The complete variable domain, with remaining parts taken from reference TRBV7-2 and TRBJ1-5, reads GAGVSQSPSNKVTEKGKDVELRCDPISGHTALYWYRQSLGQGLEFLIYFQGNSAPDKSGLPSDRFSAERTGGSVSTLTIQRTQQEDSAVYLCASSLVRQVGQPQHFGDGTRLSIL.

V is TRBV7-8 and J is TRBJ1-1; D gene uncertain. Germline loops: CDR1 SGHVS, CDR2 FQNEAQ. The V end was cut by 5 bases, the J end by 1 base, with 23 bases between. The CDR3 spans 18 residues. The CDR3 coding sequence is TGTGCCAGCAGCCAATACGTGTTTGGGCTCTTAGGGAACACTGAAGCTTTCTTT. Translated, it gives CASSQYVFGLLGNTEAFF.

A single count supports this clone. The V call is TRBV6-6, the J call TRBJ2-7; D possibly corresponds to TRBD1 (6 bases). Germline CDR1 MNHNY, CDR2 SVGAGI (reference sequence). This CDR3 region has 15 residues. V shed 5 bases and J shed 6 bases, with 20 bases lying between them. The CDR3 nucleotides read TGTGCCAGCAGTCCGAAGACAGGACGCTTAAGCGAGCAGTACTTC. Residues: CASSPKTGRLSEQYF.

The V call is TRBV7-3, the J call TRBJ2-3; TRBD1 matches 7 bases. Germline CDR1 reads SGHTA; CDR2 reads FQGTGA. Unmatched junction bases numbered 6, after V lost 2 bases and J lost 1 base. This CDR3 has 16 residues. The CDR3 sequence: CASSLRKGAGTDTQYF. CDR3 bases: TGTGCCAGCAGCTTACGGAAGGGGGCCGGCACAGATACGCAGTATTTT.

This chain connects TRBV7-2 to TRBJ2-2; possibly TRBD1 for D (6 bases). The CDR3 loop spans 17 amino acids. Trimming left V 3 bases short and J 1 base short, with 15 bases between. CDR1 SGHTA and CDR2 FQGNSA come from the germline V gene. This chain's CDR3 is CASSLLLTGMNTGELFF. The CDR3, as DNA: TGTGCCAGCAGCTTGTTGCTGACAGGAATGAACACCGGGGAGCTGTTTTTT.

A note on this clone: This likely traces to a read error, being one base from a far larger clone. The V gene is TRBV30, the J gene TRBJ2-1; D is unclear. CDR1 GTSNPN and CDR2 SVGIG come from the germline V gene (reference sequence). The CDR3 runs to 12 residues. The CDR3 sequence: CARSDTSPEQFF. CDR3 coding DNA: TGTGCCCGGAGTGACACGAGCCCTGAGCAGTTCTTC.

The chain recombines TRBV28 with TRBJ2-3, with D unclear. The CDR3 totals 13 residues. V was cut by 7 bases and J by 1 base, with 9 bases left in between. The germline CDR1 and CDR2 sequences are MDHEN and SYDVKM. As DNA, the CDR3 is TGTGCCAGCACTATGGACGGCACAGATACGCAGTATTTT. Translation gives CASTMDGTDTQYF.

The V gene is TRBV7-2, the J gene TRBJ2-3; tentatively, D is TRBD2 (6 bases). V was trimmed by 3 bases and J by 0 bases, leaving 13 bases between them. The CDR3 length is 16 residues. CDR1 is SGHTA, CDR2 FQGNSA, per germline. The CDR3 coding sequence is TGTGCCAGCAGCTTGGCGGGACCTCCTAGCACAGATACGCAGTATTTT. Encoded protein: CASSLAGPPSTDTQYF.

This chain uses TRBV4-1 with TRBJ1-3; D not certain. V shed 5 bases and J shed 0 bases, with 11 bases lying between them. This CDR3 region has 15 residues. Germline V CDR1 and CDR2: MGHRA, YSYEKL. CDR3: CASSTTVHSGNTIYF. The CDR3 DNA follows: TGCGCCAGCAGCACTACAGTGCACTCTGGAAACACCATATATTTT.

This clone was counted only a few times. The chain uses TRBV27 and TRBJ2-5; 7 nucleotides agree with TRBD2. The CDR3 loop spans 14 amino acids. In germline, CDR1 is MNHEY, CDR2 SMNVEV (reference sequence). With 5 bases clipped from V and 5 bases from J, the junction kept 8 bases outside the gene matches. The CDR3 DNA follows: TGTGCCAGCAGTATCACAGCGGGGACGGAGACCCAGTACTTC. It is translated as CASSITAGTETQYF.

This chain connects TRBV11-2 to TRBJ2-1; unclear D gene. The CDR3 totals 14 residues. CDR1 SGHAT and CDR2 FQNNGV come from the germline V gene. The V and J ends lost 3 bases and 6 bases respectively, with 12 bases between them. This chain's CDR3 is CASSFDRFSNEQFF. In DNA form, the CDR3 reads TGTGCCAGCAGCTTCGATCGGTTCAGCAATGAGCAGTTCTTC.

This clone was found once. The V and J genes are TRBV10-3 and TRBJ1-5; D gene unclear. The CDR3 consists of 12 residues. Trimming left V 10 bases short and J 0 bases short, with 7 bases between. CDR1 and CDR2 (germline): ENHRY, SYGVKD. The CDR3 loop reads CATAVSNQPQHF. The DNA of the CDR3 is TGTGCCACGGCAGTTAGCAATCAGCCCCAGCATTTT.

The table lists this clone with a count of one. V and J are TRBV27 and TRBJ2-5; the match to TRBD1 covers 7 bases. Germline CDR1 and CDR2: MNHEY and SMNVEV (reference sequence). The CDR3 loop spans 14 amino acids. The V gene end was trimmed by 1 base and the J gene end by 3 bases; junction bases not matched to a gene: 2. The CDR3 DNA is TGTGCCAGCAGTTTATATGGGACAGAAGAGACCCAGTACTTC. This encodes CASSLYGTEETQYF.

The chain joins TRBV19 to TRBJ2-2, with D tentatively TRBD2 (5 bases). Germline loops: CDR1 LNHDA, CDR2 SQIVND (reference sequence). V dropped 8 bases and J dropped 1 base, with 8 bases sitting between them. This CDR3 is 13 amino acids long. The CDR3 here is CASRTRNTGELFF. CDR3 nucleotides: TGTGCCAGTCGGACTCGGAACACCGGGGAGCTGTTTTTT.